The following is a TCR beta chain sequence with its context. This sample was taken from a study of T cells in localized non-small cell lung cancer. Germline V CDR1 and CDR2: MDHEN, SYDVKM. V was clipped by 6 bases and J by 2 bases, with 14 bases between them. CDR3 length equals 15 residues. Method: immunoSEQ multiplex PCR; TCRdb's copy keeps in-frame clones and lacks some. The data contain about 31,000 clones, approximately 94% of them seen just once; the ten biggest clones take up more than 0.7%. The receptor comes from a woman aged 40 to 75 with stage I lung adenocarcinoma. This specimen consisted of peripheral blood, obtained before any cancer treatment. The chain combines TRBV28 with TRBJ1-3; D unresolved. The CDR3 here is CASSPYPSAGNTIYF. The CDR3 DNA reads TGTGCCAGCAGCCCGTATCCGTCTGCTGGAAACACCATATATTTT.